A selection of T cell receptor beta chains follows, all from one sample in a study of T cell responses to AZD1222 COVID-19 vaccine. Assay used: immunoSEQ multiplex PCR; TCRdb lists only in-frame clones, some missing. The repertoire consists of over 100,000 clones, with 70% to 90% occurring once and the leading ten covering approximately 12%. Source: peripheral blood, taken on day 0 of AZD1222 vaccination. These TCRs come from an adult in good health. The CDR3 runs from the conserved cysteine through the conserved F or W. D genes are given only for firm matches. Some rows mark clone size as missing; the rest say once, few, many or name a class of expanded clone.

d_gene | abundance | j_gene | v_gene | CDR3nt | CDR3aa
NA | NA | TRBJ1-1 | TRBV19 | TGTGCCAGTAGTATAGGGGGAATCCCTCCTTTCTTT | CASSIGGIPPFF
NA | NA | TRBJ2-1 | TRBV20-1 | TGCAGTGCTAGTGGGAGCCTATCTTCACACAATGAGCAGTTCTTC | CSASGSLSSHNEQFF
NA | NA | TRBJ1-1 | TRBV11-3 | TGTGCCAGCAGGGGCAGCCAAAGGAGGGGTACTGAAGCTTTCTTT | CASRGSQRRGTEAFF
TRBD1 | NA | TRBJ1-4 | TRBV5-1 | TGCGCCAGCACCTCCGGGACAGGATTTGAAAAACTGTTTTTT | CASTSGTGFEKLFF
TRBD1 | NA | TRBJ1-5 | TRBV7-8 | TGTGCCAGCAGCTTAAAAAAGGGACAGGGAGACAATCAGCCCCAGCATTTT | CASSLKKGQGDNQPQHF
TRBD2 | NA | TRBJ2-1 | TRBV19 | TGTGCCAGTAGTACCGGACTAGCGGATTACAATGAGCAGTTCTTC | CASSTGLADYNEQFF
NA | once | TRBJ2-7 | TRBV7-2 | TGTGCCAGCAGCTTAATCGAGGGAAGATACGAGCAGTACTTC | CASSLIEGRYEQYF
TRBD1 | NA | TRBJ1-3 | TRBV24-1 | TGTGCCACCCAGGGGGCGAACTCTGGAAACACCATATATTTT | CATQGANSGNTIYF
TRBD2 | NA | TRBJ2-7 | TRBV24-1 | TGTGCCACCCAGCGGACAAGCGGGAGTCGCGAGCAGTACTTC | CATQRTSGSREQYF
NA | NA | TRBJ1-2 | TRBV12-1 | TGTGCCAGCAGCTCGACCGGGACAGAAGACTATGGCTACACCTTC | CASSSTGTEDYGYTF
NA | once | TRBJ1-1 | TRBV7-9 | TGTGCCAGCAGCTCCCTTGGGGGAAGCACTGAAGCTTTCTTT | CASSSLGGSTEAFF
NA | NA | TRBJ1-2 | TRBV7-3 | TGTGCCAGCAGCTTAAGACCGCAGGGGAACTATGGCTACACCTTC | CASSLRPQGNYGYTF
NA | NA | TRBJ1-5 | TRBV10-1 | TGCGCCAGCAGTGACCGCAATCAGCCCCAGCATTTT | CASSDRNQPQHF
NA | NA | TRBJ2-7 | TRBV7-9 | TGTGCCAGCAGCTTAGCCCCAGGGTCCTCCTACGAGCAGTACTTC | CASSLAPGSSYEQYF
TRBD1 | NA | TRBJ1-1 | TRBV4-1 | TGCGCCAGCTCGTCCGGGACAGGGTCATCTATGAACACTGAAGCTTTCTTT | CASSSGTGSSMNTEAFF
NA | NA | TRBJ2-5 | TRBV27 | TGTGCCAGCAGTTTATCGTATAGAGAGACCCAGTACTTC | CASSLSYRETQYF
TRBD1 | NA | TRBJ2-5 | TRBV10-1 | TGCGCCAGCCGGGGACAGGGCGATTCCTACGAGAAGTACTTC | CASRGQGDSYEKYF
NA | NA | TRBJ1-1 | TRBV7-9 | TGTGCCAGCAGCGCAACAGTAGGTAGTGAAGCTTTCTTT | CASSATVGSEAFF
NA | NA | TRBJ1-2 | TRBV14 | TGTGCCAGCAGCCCGCTAGAGCGGTCCGGGGGCTATGGCTACACCTTC | CASSPLERSGGYGYTF
NA | NA | TRBJ1-5 | TRBV21-1 | TGTGCCAGCAGCAAAGAGGGGCATGACAGGGAAACAATCAGTATCGCCCGTCATCCCCAGCATTTT | CASSKEGHDRETISIARHPQHF
NA | NA | TRBJ2-2 | TRBV12-5 | TGTGCTAGTGGTACCGACATGACCGGGGAGCTGTTTTTT | CASGTDMTGELFF
NA | NA | TRBJ1-2 | TRBV27 | TGTGCCAGCAGTTTATCGGGGAGTCTCGGCTACACCTTC | CASSLSGSLGYTF
NA | NA | TRBJ2-7 | TRBV6-5 | TGTGCCAGCAGGCAGACTAGACTACGCGTGCAGTACTTC | CASRQTRLRVQYF
NA | NA | TRBJ2-5 | TRBV24-1 | TGTGCCACCAGTGATCCCCTCCGGGACTCAGCGGAGACCCAGTACTTC | CATSDPLRDSAETQYF